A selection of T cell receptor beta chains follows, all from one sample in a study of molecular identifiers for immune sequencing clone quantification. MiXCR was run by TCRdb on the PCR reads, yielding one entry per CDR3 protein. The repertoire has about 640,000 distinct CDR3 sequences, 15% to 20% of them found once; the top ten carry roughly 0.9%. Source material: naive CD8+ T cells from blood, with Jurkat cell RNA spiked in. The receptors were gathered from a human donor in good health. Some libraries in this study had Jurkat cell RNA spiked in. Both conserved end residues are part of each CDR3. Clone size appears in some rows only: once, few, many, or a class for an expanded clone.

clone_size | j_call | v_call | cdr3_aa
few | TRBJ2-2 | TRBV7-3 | CASSYPDGTGGPFANTGELFF
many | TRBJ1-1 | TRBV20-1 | CSARDRGWNTEAFF
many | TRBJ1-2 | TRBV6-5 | CASNWRFGYTF
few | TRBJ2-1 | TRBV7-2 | CASSLAGAGGFYNEQFF
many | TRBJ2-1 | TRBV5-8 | CASSLRGYNEQFF
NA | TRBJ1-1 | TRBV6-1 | CASSVHSTGVTTEAFF
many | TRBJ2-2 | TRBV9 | CASSVSSGIGELFF
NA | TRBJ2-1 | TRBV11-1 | CASSLGRDFHEQFF
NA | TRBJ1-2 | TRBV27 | CASRQSTRQGDGGYTF
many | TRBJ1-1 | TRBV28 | CASSLFGHPEAFF
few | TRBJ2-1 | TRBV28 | CASSLHLSPTGQGVWEQFF
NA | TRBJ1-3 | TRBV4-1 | CASSKDGHSGNTIYF
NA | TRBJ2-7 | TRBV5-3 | CASSFRLGSTYEQYF
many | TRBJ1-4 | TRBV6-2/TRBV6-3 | CASRSPGEKLFF
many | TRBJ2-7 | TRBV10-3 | CAISDPPRAGDEQYF
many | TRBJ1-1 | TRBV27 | CASSLSLGNTEAFF
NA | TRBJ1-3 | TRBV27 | CASSFGQGSNTIHF
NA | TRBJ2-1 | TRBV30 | CAWSGGTGHNEQLF
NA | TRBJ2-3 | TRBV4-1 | CAGSQEVRVLHTDTQYF
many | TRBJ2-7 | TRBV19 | CASTPGGSYEQYF
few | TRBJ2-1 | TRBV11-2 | CASSSQEPEQFF
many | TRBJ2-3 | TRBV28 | CASSLRGRGTDTQYF
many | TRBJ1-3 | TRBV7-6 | CASSLGPDSGNTIYF
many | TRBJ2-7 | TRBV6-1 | CASSEVSEQYF
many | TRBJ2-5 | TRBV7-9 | CASSLYLGTSGIRETQYF
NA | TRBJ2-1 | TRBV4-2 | CASSQAWTSGRGQFF
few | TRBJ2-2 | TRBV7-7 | CASSQDSHTGELFF
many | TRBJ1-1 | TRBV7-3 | CASSYHDRGPPNTEAFF
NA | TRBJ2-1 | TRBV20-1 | CSARGGFEQFF
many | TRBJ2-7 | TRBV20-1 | CSAPTYEQYF
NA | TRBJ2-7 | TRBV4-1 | CASSQDLRNSLSYEQYF
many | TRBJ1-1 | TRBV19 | CASSMGGVTEAFF
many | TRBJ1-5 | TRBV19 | CASSGPGTGLNQPQHF
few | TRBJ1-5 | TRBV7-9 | CASSTGTGMNQPQHF
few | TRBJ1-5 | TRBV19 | CASSGGVQGTYQPQHF
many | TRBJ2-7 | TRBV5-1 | CASSLYGTGQSYEQYF
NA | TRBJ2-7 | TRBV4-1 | CASSQGTSGRLPYEQYF